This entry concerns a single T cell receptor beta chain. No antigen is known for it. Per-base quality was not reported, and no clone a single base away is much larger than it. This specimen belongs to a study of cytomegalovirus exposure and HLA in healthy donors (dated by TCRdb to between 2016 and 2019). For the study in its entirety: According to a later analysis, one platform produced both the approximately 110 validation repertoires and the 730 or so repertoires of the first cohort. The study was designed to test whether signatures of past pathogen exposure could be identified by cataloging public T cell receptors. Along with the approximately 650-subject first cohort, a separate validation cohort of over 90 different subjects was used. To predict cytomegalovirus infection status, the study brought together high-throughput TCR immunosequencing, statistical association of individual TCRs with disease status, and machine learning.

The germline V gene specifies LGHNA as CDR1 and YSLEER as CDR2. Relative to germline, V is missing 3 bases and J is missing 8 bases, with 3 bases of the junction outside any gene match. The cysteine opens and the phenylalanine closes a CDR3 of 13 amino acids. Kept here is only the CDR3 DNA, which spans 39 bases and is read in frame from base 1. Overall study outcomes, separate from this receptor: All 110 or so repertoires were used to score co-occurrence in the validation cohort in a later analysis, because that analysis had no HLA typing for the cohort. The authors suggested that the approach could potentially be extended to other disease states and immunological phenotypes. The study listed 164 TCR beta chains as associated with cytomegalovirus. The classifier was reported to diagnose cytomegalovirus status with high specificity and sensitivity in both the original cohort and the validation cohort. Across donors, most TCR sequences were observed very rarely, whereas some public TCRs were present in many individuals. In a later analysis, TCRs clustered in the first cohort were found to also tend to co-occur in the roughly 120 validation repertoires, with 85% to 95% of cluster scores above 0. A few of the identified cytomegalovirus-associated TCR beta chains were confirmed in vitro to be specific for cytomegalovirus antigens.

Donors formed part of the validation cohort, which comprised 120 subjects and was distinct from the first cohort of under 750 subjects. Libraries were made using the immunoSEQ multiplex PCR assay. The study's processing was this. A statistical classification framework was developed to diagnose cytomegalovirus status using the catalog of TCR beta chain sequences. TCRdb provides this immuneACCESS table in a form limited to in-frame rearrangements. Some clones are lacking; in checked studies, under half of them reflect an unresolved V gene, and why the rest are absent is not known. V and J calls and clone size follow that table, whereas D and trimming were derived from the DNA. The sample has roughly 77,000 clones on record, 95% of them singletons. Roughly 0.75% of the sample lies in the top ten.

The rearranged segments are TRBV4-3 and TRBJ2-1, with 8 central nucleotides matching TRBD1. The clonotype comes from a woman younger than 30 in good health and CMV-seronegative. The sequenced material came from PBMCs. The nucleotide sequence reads TGCGCCAGCAGCCAGAGGACAGGGCATGAGCAGTTCTTC. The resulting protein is CASSQRTGHEQFF.